These T cell receptor beta chains were read from a single sample in a study of blood T cell repertoires in COVID-19. Using immunoSEQ multiplex PCR, the repertoire was profiled, and TCRdb retains in-frame clones only, with some absent. The table lists over 150,000 clones, 84% of them singletons. The sequenced sample consisted of peripheral blood. Receptors originate from a young man with active or convalescent COVID-19. Both conserved end residues are part of each CDR3. Fields, in order: CDR3 DNA, CDR3 protein, V gene, J gene, clone size, D gene. The D gene is left open where the match is weak. The size field is filled for only some rows; it gives once, few, many or a size class.

TGTGCCAGCAGGCGGATTGTCTTGGGTAATTCACCCCTCCACTTT	CASRRIVLGNSPLHF	TRBV27	TRBJ1-6	-	-
TGTGCCAGCAGCCAAAGTTGGCAGTCCTACGAGCAGTACTTC	CASSQSWQSYEQYF	TRBV11-2	TRBJ2-7	-	-
TGTGCCAGCAGCTTTTCCCCAGCTAACTATGGCTACACCTTC	CASSFSPANYGYTF	TRBV12-1	TRBJ1-2	-	-
TGCGCCAGCAGTGACCCAAAGGCTAGCAGGACAGCATTT	CASSDPKASRTAF	TRBV10-1	TRBJ1-1	-	-
TGTGCCAGCAGCTTTTCTAGCGGTAGAACAGATACGCAGTATTTT	CASSFSSGRTDTQYF	TRBV7-9	TRBJ2-3	-	TRBD2
TGTGCCAGCAGCCAAGATTACAGGGGGCCTGAAGCTTTCTTT	CASSQDYRGPEAFF	TRBV3-1/TRBV3-2	TRBJ1-1	-	TRBD1
TGTGCCAGCAGCCGCGCGGGACAGGGACAAGAGACCCAGTACTTC	CASSRAGQGQETQYF	TRBV4-2	TRBJ2-5	few	TRBD1
TGTGCCAGCAGTTTAACAGGGGACACTGAAGCTTTCTTT	CASSLTGDTEAFF	TRBV27	TRBJ1-1	-	TRBD1
TGCAGTGCTAATGACATCAATCAGCCCCAGCATTTT	CSANDINQPQHF	TRBV20-1	TRBJ1-5	-	-
TGTGCCAGCAGTTACGGACTAGCGGGGGGGCTAGATGAGCAGTTCTTC	CASSYGLAGGLDEQFF	TRBV6-5	TRBJ2-1	-	TRBD2
TGTGCCAGCAGTCGCAACACGGGACTAGCGGGAGTCGAGCAGTACTTC	CASSRNTGLAGVEQYF	TRBV7-9	TRBJ2-7	-	TRBD2
TGTGCCAGCAGCCTCCCGCGGAACACTGAAGCTTTCTTT	CASSLPRNTEAFF	TRBV5-4	TRBJ1-1	few	-